The T cell receptor (beta chain) under discussion was sequenced for a study of cytomegalovirus exposure and HLA in healthy donors. PCR amplification relied on 60 Vbeta primers (plus 13 Jbeta primers). Produced via immunoSEQ multiplex PCR; TCRdb's table is partial and in-frame only. The sample lists roughly 130,000 clones, approximately 70% occurring once. Germline trimming cut 1 base from V and 3 bases from J; bases unmatched to any gene: 4. Germline-derived CDR1 and CDR2 are SGHVS and FNYEAQ. CDR3 length: 15 residues. This clonotype was sampled from a woman aged 40 to 55 in good health and CMV-seronegative. Sequenced sample: PBMCs. V usage is TRBV7-6 and J usage is TRBJ2-5; 8 bases fit TRBD1. For the CDR3, the DNA is TGTGCCAGCAGCTTAGGCCCGGGACAGGAAGAGACCCAGTACTTC. Amino acid sequence: CASSLGPGQEETQYF. Using reference TRBV7-6 and TRBJ2-5 for the parts outside the CDR3, the full variable domain is GAGVSQSPRYKVTKRGQDVALRCDPISGHVSLYWYRQALGQGPEFLTYFNYEAQQDKSGLPNDRFSAERPEGSISTLTIQRTEQRDSAMYRCASSLGPGQEETQYFGPGTRLLVL.